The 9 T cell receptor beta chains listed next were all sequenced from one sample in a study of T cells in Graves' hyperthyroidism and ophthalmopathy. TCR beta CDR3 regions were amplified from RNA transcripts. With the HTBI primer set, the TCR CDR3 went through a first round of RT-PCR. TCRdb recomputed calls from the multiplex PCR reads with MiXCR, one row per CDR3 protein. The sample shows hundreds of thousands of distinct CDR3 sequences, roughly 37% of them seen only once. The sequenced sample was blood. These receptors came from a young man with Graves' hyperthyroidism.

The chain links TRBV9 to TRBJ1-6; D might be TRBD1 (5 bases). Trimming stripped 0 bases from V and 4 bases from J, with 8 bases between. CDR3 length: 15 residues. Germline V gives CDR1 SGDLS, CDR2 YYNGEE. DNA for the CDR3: TGTGCCAGCAGCGTAGGGGCAGGGTATAATTCACCCCTCCACTTT. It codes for CASSVGAGYNSPLHF. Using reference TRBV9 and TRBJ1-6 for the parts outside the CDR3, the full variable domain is DSGVTQTPKHLITATGQRVTLRCSPRSGDLSVYWYQQSLDQGLQFLIQYYNGEERAKGNILERFSAQQFPDLHSELNLSSLELGDSALYFCASSVGAGYNSPLHFGNGTRLTVT.

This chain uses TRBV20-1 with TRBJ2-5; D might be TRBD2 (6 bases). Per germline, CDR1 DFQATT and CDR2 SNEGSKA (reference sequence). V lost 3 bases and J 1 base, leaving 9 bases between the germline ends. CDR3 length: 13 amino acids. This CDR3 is CSARGDFQETQYF. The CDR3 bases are TGCAGTGCTAGGGGGGACTTCCAAGAGACCCAGTACTTC.

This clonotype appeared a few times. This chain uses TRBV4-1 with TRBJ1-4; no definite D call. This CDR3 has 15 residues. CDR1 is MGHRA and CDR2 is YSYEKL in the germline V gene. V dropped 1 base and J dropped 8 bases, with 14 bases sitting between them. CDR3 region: CASSQGLGQDEKLFF. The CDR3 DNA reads TGCGCCAGCAGCCAAGGCCTTGGGCAGGACGAAAAACTGTTTTTT.

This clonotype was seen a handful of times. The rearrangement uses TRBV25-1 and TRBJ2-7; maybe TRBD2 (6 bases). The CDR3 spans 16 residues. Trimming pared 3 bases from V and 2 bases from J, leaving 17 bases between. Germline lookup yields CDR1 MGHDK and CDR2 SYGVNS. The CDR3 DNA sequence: TGTGCCAGCAGTGAGACAGACCGGGACTTTACCTACGAGCAGTACTTC. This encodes CASSETDRDFTYEQYF.

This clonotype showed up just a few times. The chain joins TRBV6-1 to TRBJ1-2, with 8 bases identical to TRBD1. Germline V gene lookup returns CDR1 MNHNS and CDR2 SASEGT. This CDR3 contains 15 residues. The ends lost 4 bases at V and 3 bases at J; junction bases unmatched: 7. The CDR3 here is CASSVQGASDYGYTF. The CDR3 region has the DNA TGTGCCAGCAGTGTCCAGGGGGCTAGTGACTATGGCTACACCTTC.

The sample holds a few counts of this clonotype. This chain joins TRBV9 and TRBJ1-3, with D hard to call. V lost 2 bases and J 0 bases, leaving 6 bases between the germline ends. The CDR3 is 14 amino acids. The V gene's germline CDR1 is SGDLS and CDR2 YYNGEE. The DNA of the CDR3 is TGTGCCAGCAGCGTGGGGTACTCTGGAAACACCATATATTTT. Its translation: CASSVGYSGNTIYF.

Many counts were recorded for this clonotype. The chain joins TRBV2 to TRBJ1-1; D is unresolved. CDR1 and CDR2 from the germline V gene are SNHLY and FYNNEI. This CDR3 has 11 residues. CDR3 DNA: TGTGCGAAGCAACAGAACACTGAAGCTTTCTTT. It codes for CAKQQNTEAFF.

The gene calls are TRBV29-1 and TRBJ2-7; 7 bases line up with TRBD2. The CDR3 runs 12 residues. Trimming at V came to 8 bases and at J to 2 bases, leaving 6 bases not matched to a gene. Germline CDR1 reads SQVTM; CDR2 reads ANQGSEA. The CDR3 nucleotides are TGCAGCCCTGGGGGGGGGACCTACGAGCAGTACTTC. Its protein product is CSPGGGTYEQYF.

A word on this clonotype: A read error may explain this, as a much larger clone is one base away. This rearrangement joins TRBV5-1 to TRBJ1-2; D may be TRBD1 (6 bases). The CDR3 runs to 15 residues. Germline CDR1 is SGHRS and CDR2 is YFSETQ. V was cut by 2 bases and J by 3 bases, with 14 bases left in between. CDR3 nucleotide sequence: TGCGCCAGCAGCTTATCCTGGGACAAAGACTATGGCTACACCTTC. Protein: CASSLSWDKDYGYTF.